The 9 T cell receptor beta chains in this list originate from one sample, sequenced in a study of T-cell reconstitution after alpha-beta-depleted transplantation in children. Preparation of the TCRbeta library used unique molecular identifiers. TCRdb fed the PCR reads into MiXCR, producing one record per CDR3 protein. The sample shows 250,000 to 400,000 distinct CDR3 sequences, over 20% of them seen only once. The sample consisted of PBMCs, mostly from graft donor cells, taken 180 days after TCRalphabeta/CD19-depleted stem cell transplant. These receptors all stem from a male patient younger than 18 who had a stem cell transplant for acute lymphoblastic leukemia, so the T cells may come from the graft donor.

The rearrangement joins TRBV20-1 to TRBJ2-3; 9 bases align to TRBD2. The ends lost 0 bases at V and 2 bases at J; junction bases unmatched: 6. Germline lookup yields CDR1 DFQATT and CDR2 SNEGSKA (reference sequence). This CDR3 comprises 16 residues. The CDR3 DNA follows: TGCAGTGCTAGAGATCCCCTAGCGGGGCCCACAGATACGCAGTATTTT. Translating gives CSARDPLAGPTDTQYF.

The chain joins TRBV7-8 to TRBJ1-4; D not resolved. The germline V gene encodes CDR1 SGHVS and CDR2 FQNEAQ. The CDR3 extends over 14 amino acids. V lost 0 bases and J lost 5, with 7 bases in between. CDR3 residues: CASSLAGWNEKLFF. CDR3 DNA: TGTGCCAGCAGCTTAGCAGGGTGGAATGAAAAACTGTTTTTT.

The V gene is TRBV21-1, the J gene TRBJ2-4; the table assigns TRBD2, which was not confirmed against the DNA. TRBV21-1 is an annotated pseudogene. This CDR3 is built from 16 residues. The CDR3, as DNA: TGTGCCAGACGCGGAGGAGAGGATCTAGCCAAAAACATTCAGTACTTC. Its protein is CARRGGEDLAKNIQYF.

The chain combines TRBV7-6 with TRBJ2-1; D gene unclear. Per the germline V gene, CDR1 is SGHVS and CDR2 is FNYEAQ. Deletions cut 5 bases from V and 10 bases from J, with 12 bases between. The CDR3 is 12 residues long. CDR3 DNA: TGTGCCAGCAGCCCGAACCAGCAGGAGCAGTTCTTC. Protein: CASSPNQQEQFF.

In this sample, this clonotype turned up a few times. The V call is TRBV6-1, the J call TRBJ2-1, with D unclear. In germline, CDR1 is MNHNS, CDR2 SASEGT. CDR3 size: 14 residues. The V and J ends lost 8 bases and 0 bases respectively, with 11 bases between them. The CDR3 here is CASVSVSSYNEQFF. The CDR3 nucleotides are TGTGCCAGCGTCTCCGTTAGCTCCTACAATGAGCAGTTCTTC.

The rearrangement uses TRBV14 and TRBJ1-2; D gene unclear. The germline CDR1 and CDR2 sequences are SGHDN and FVKESK. Between the trimmed V and J ends, which lost 0 bases and 2 bases, there was a span of 13 bases. CDR3 length: 16 residues. CDR3 nucleotides: TGTGCCAGCAGCCAAGATACGGGAGCCCAAAACTATGGCTACACCTTC. Its translation: CASSQDTGAQNYGYTF.

This clonotype was detected only a few times. The rearrangement links TRBV20-1 to TRBJ2-1; D gene uncertain. CDR1 is DFQATT, CDR2 SNEGSKA, per germline (reference sequence). With 8 bases removed from V and 6 bases from J, the gap between germline ends came to 11 bases. This CDR3 is 11 amino acids long. DNA for the CDR3: TGCAGTTTCCATAGCCTCAATGAGCAGTTCTTC. Translating it yields CSFHSLNEQFF.

This clonotype was observed a few times. This chain uses TRBV27 with TRBJ2-3; D might be TRBD1 (6 bases). Trimming stripped 6 bases from V and 2 bases from J, with 21 bases between. The CDR3 is made up of 17 amino acids. CDR1 and CDR2 from the germline V gene are MNHEY and SMNVEV (reference sequence). CDR3 in amino acids: CASSLGKQGTVTDTQYF. Written as DNA, the CDR3 is TGTGCCAGCAGCCTCGGAAAGCAGGGGACGGTCACAGATACGCAGTATTTT.

The V call is TRBV29-1, the J call TRBJ2-1; the D call may be TRBD1 or TRBD2 (5 bases each). The CDR3 sequence is 11 residues long. CDR1 is SQVTM, CDR2 ANQGSEA, per germline. Trimming pared 4 bases from V and 10 bases from J, leaving 11 bases between. In DNA, the CDR3 is TGCAGCGTTGCGCAGGGCGGGGAGCAGTTCTTC. Translating it yields CSVAQGGEQFF.